The 22 T cell receptor beta chains presented below share a single source sample, sequenced in a study of T cell repertoires in cytomegalovirus infection. Each CDR3 protein is one row after TCRdb ran MiXCR on the reads. The repertoire holds about 890,000 distinct CDR3 sequences, with around 30% as singletons. For these TCRs, the target antigens are not known. The sample here was cultured CD8+ T cells from PBMCs, taken from culture after CMV antigen stimulation. The receptors were gathered from a human donor in good health (CMV status not recorded). Some clones in this sample may be carry-over from other donors' samples.

This rearrangement joins TRBV4-1 to TRBJ2-2, with 12 bases identical to TRBD1. The CDR3 consists of 19 residues. The V gene's germline CDR1 is MGHRA and CDR2 YSYEKL. V shed 4 bases, J shed 2 bases, and the junction held 11 bases outside the gene matches. The CDR3 spells CASSLLRGDRGPNTGELFF. The CDR3 DNA is TGCGCCAGCAGCCTCCTAAGGGGGGACAGGGGGCCCAACACCGGGGAGCTGTTTTTT.

The sample holds a few counts of this clonotype. The chain recombines TRBV27 with TRBJ2-1, with D uncertain. Germline V gene data show CDR1 as MNHEY and CDR2 as SMNVEV (reference sequence). The CDR3 is made up of 14 amino acids. The V gene lost 2 bases and the J gene lost 6 bases, with 11 bases spanning the gap. CDR3 protein: CASSLVGLANEQFF. The CDR3, as DNA: TGTGCCAGCAGTTTAGTAGGATTGGCCAATGAGCAGTTCTTC.

This chain links TRBV5-5 with TRBJ1-6; tentative D call: TRBD1 (6 bases). The CDR3 sequence is 16 residues long. Trimming removed 0 bases at V and 7 bases at J, with 14 bases between. In germline, CDR1 is SGHKS, CDR2 YYEKEE (reference sequence). The CDR3, as DNA: TGTGCCAGCAGCTTGGGACTTGACAGGAGAAATTCACCCCTCCACTTT. Encoded protein: CASSLGLDRRNSPLHF.

This clonotype occurred many times. The chain couples TRBV7-2 to TRBJ1-1; weak D call: TRBD1 (5 bases). CDR3 size: 13 residues. Germline values: CDR1 SGHTA, CDR2 FQGNSA. Trimming shortened V by 4 bases and J by 2 bases, and 8 bases separated the two germline ends. The CDR3 region has the DNA TGTGCCAGCAGCTGGGACGGAAACACTGAAGCTTTCTTT. Translated: CASSWDGNTEAFF.

This clonotype was counted at least ten times. The chain combines TRBV6-1 with TRBJ2-2; weak D call: TRBD2 (6 bases). The V end was cut by 1 base, the J end by 9 bases, with 9 bases between. The germline V gene has CDR1 MNHNS and CDR2 SASEGT. This CDR3 spans 13 amino acids. CDR3 nucleotide sequence: TGTGCCAGCAGTGAAGTGCGGGGCAGGGAGCTGTTTTTT. It translates to CASSEVRGRELFF.

This clonotype came up a few times. The genes are TRBV28 and TRBJ2-7; the D gene is possibly TRBD2 (7 bases). This CDR3 is 13 amino acids long. V lost 4 bases, J lost 7 bases, and 14 bases lay in between. Germline V gene sequence: CDR1 MDHEN, CDR2 SYDVKM. The CDR3 nucleotides read TGTGCCAGCAGTTCCCCGGGGGGCGGGGAGCAGTACGTC. It codes for CASSSPGGGEQYV.

The genes are TRBV10-3 and TRBJ1-5; D unclear. The CDR3 spans 15 residues. Looked up from germline, CDR1 is ENHRY and CDR2 is SYGVKD. The germline V and J ends were trimmed by 0 bases and 8 bases, with 14 bases remaining between them. The CDR3 bases are TGTGCCATCAGTGAGTCAGCCTCGGTCGGGGAGCCCCAGCATTTT. It encodes CAISESASVGEPQHF.

The chain uses TRBV10-1 and TRBJ2-1; D is perhaps TRBD1 or TRBD2 (6 bases each). Trimming took 4 bases from V and 7 from J, leaving 14 bases between them. Germline V CDR1 and CDR2: WNHNN, SYGVQD (reference sequence). This CDR3 contains 14 residues. CDR3 bases: TGCGCCAGCAGTGCCTTTTCGGGGGCGAATGAGCAGTTCTTC. It encodes CASSAFSGANEQFF.

The V and J genes are TRBV5-6 and TRBJ2-7; TRBD1 agrees at 9 bases. The CDR3 consists of 15 residues. The ends lost 0 bases at V and 2 bases at J; junction bases unmatched: 3. The V gene's germline CDR1 is SGHDT and CDR2 YYEEEE. Written as DNA, the CDR3 is TGTGCCAGCAGCTTGGGACAGGGGGTAACCTACGAGCAGTACGTC. This translates into CASSLGQGVTYEQYV.

This chain uses TRBV19 with TRBJ1-2; D is possibly TRBD1 (5 bases). Deletions cut 5 bases from V and 7 bases from J, with 14 bases between. CDR3 size: 13 residues. Germline CDR1 is LNHDA and CDR2 is SQIVND (reference sequence). CDR3 in amino acids: CASSPGTNGGYTF. The CDR3 DNA is TGTGCCAGTAGTCCAGGGACGAATGGTGGCTACACCTTC.

This clonotype was observed a handful of times. V is TRBV18 and J is TRBJ2-3; possible D gene TRBD2, 6 bases. V was clipped by 3 bases and J by 5 bases, with 15 bases between them. This CDR3 has 15 residues. Germline V lookup: CDR1 KGHSH, CDR2 LQKENI. CDR3 amino acids: CASSPRDFEVDTQYF. CDR3 in DNA: TGTGCCAGCTCACCCCGGGACTTTGAAGTAGATACGCAGTATTTT.

The CDR3 bases are TGTGCCAGTAGTACAATTGACAGGGGAAGGGACACTGAAGCTTTCTTT. This gives the protein CASSTIDRGRDTEAFF. The chain carries TRBV19 and TRBJ1-1; 8 bases agree with TRBD1. Germline V lookup: CDR1 LNHDA, CDR2 SQIVND (reference sequence). The CDR3 has 16 residues. Germline trimming cut 4 bases from V and 3 bases from J; bases unmatched to any gene: 10. The whole variable domain, filled in from reference TRBV19 and TRBJ1-1, reads DGGITQSPKYLFRKEGQNVTLSCEQNLNHDAMYWYRQDPGQGLRLIYYSQIVNDFQKGDIAEGYSVSREKKESFPLTVTSAQKNPTAFYLCASSTIDRGRDTEAFFGQGTRLTVV.

The CDR3 region has the DNA TGTGCCAGCAGCAGCAGGGGGCAGATGAACACTGAAGCTTTCTTT. Protein product: CASSSRGQMNTEAFF. The gene calls are TRBV7-3 and TRBJ1-1; the match to TRBD1 covers 8 bases. The germline V gene has CDR1 SGHTA and CDR2 FQGTGA. This CDR3 is 15 amino acids long. V was pared by 5 bases and J by 0 bases, with 5 bases of the junction left unmatched.

The rearrangement joins TRBV6-5 to TRBJ2-2; possibly TRBD1 or TRBD2 for D (7 bases each). This CDR3 spans 15 amino acids. Germline CDR1 reads MNHEY; CDR2 reads SVGAGI. Deletions cut 6 bases from V and 6 bases from J, with 17 bases between. CDR3 nucleotides: TGTGCCAGCAGCAGACAGGGAGGGTGGTCCGGGGAGCTGTTTTTT. It yields the protein CASSRQGGWSGELFF.

CDR3 in amino acids: CASSLSSGRGDQHTQYF. CDR3 DNA sequence: TGTGCCAGCAGTTTATCGAGCGGGCGGGGGGATCAACATACGCAGTATTTT. This rearrangement joins TRBV27 to TRBJ2-3; 8 bases match TRBD2. This CDR3 is 17 amino acids long. Losses at the gene ends were 0 bases for V and 7 bases for J; bases not matched to a gene: 12. Germline CDR1 MNHEY, CDR2 SMNVEV (reference sequence).

This clonotype was found many times. This chain links TRBV7-2 with TRBJ2-2, with 11 bases that match TRBD2. Germline V gene data show CDR1 as SGHTA and CDR2 as FQGNSA. V trimming: 3 bases; J trimming: 6 bases; junction bases outside the gene matches: 9. The CDR3 extends over 17 amino acids. In DNA form, the CDR3 reads TGTGCCAGCAGCTTTTACTTAGCGGGGGGGCGCGCCGGGGAGCTGTTTTTT. Amino acids: CASSFYLAGGRAGELFF.

V is TRBV7-6 and J is TRBJ2-3; no clear D. CDR1 is SGHVS and CDR2 is FNYEAQ in the germline V gene. The CDR3 contains 17 residues. Between the trimmed V and J ends, which lost 4 bases and 2 bases, there was a span of 19 bases. CDR3 in amino acids: CASSSPSRSGPTDTQYF. The CDR3, as DNA: TGTGCCAGCAGCTCCCCCTCGCGATCCGGCCCCACAGATACGCAGTATTTT.

This clonotype has more than one count but fewer than ten. The chain combines TRBV7-6 with TRBJ1-4; tentative D call: TRBD1 (6 bases). Per germline, CDR1 SGHVS and CDR2 FNYEAQ. The CDR3 spans 13 residues. Deletions cut 5 bases from V and 4 bases from J, with 8 bases between. CDR3 protein: CASSTDSNEKLFF. In nucleotides, the CDR3 is TGTGCCAGCAGCACGGACAGTAATGAAAAACTGTTTTTT.

This clonotype was observed a few times. The V gene is TRBV7-6, the J gene TRBJ2-3; 10 bases match TRBD2. CDR3 length: 15 amino acids. Trimming cost V 5 bases and J 3 bases; bases outside gene matches: 5. Germline-derived CDR1 and CDR2 are SGHVS and FNYEAQ. CDR3 region: CASSHVAGGTDTQYF. Here the CDR3 DNA reads TGTGCCAGCAGCCACGTAGCGGGGGGAACAGATACGCAGTATTTT.

In its sample, this clonotype was seen a few times. The chain links TRBV12-3 or TRBV12-4 to TRBJ2-7, with D maybe TRBD2 (6 bases). Trimming cost V 5 bases and J 7 bases, with 12 bases left between them. The CDR3 runs 12 residues. The CDR3 protein is CASSIGGLEQYV. CDR3 sequence (DNA): TGTGCCAGCAGTATCGGGGGTCTGGAGCAGTACGTC.

The rearrangement uses TRBV2 and TRBJ1-5, with TRBD1 matching 8 bases. Per germline, CDR1 SNHLY and CDR2 FYNNEI. J lost 3 bases, V lost 3 bases, and 4 bases had no gene match. This CDR3 has 15 amino acids. The CDR3 nucleotides are TGTGCCAGCAGTGAGGGACAGGCTGACAATCAGCCCCAGCATTTT. It specifies CASSEGQADNQPQHF. Full variable domain (remainder filled in from reference TRBV2 and TRBJ1-5): EPEVTQTPSHQVTQMGQEVILRCVPISNHLYFYWYRQILGQKVEFLVSFYNNEISEKSEIFDDQFSVERPDGSNFTLKIRSTKLEDSAMYFCASSEGQADNQPQHFGDGTRLSIL.

At least ten counts were recorded for this clonotype. CDR3: CASSSRFWDAEGTQYF. The DNA of the CDR3 is TGTGCCAGCAGCTCCCGGTTCTGGGACGCAGAAGGGACCCAGTACTTC. The gene calls are TRBV7-2 and TRBJ2-5, with D perhaps given as TRBD1 or TRBD2 (5 bases each). The CDR3 extends over 16 amino acids. V was pared by 4 bases and J by 7 bases, with 22 bases between. Germline CDR1 SGHTA, CDR2 FQGNSA.